This is a list of T cell receptor beta chains from one sample in a study of cytomegalovirus exposure and HLA in healthy donors. The method was immunoSEQ multiplex PCR; TCRdb's version includes in-frame clones alone and lacks a portion of them. The table gives more than 100,000 clones; the top ten clones make up 3.6% of it. Material for sequencing was PBMCs. The receptor set was obtained from a young man in good health and CMV-seronegative. CDR3s leave out the opening cysteine and the closing phenylalanine or tryptophan. D genes are given only for firm matches.

v_call,d_call,cdr3_aa
TRBV15,NA,ATSSRGYTEAF
TRBV11-1,TRBD1,ASSSDRGLHNEQY
TRBV7-9,TRBD2,ASSLGTSVNEQY
TRBV9,NA,ASSVDEGGSGETQY
TRBV5-1,NA,ASSLAFAGASYEQY
TRBV6-1,NA,ASSEWAGSYNEQF
TRBV6-1,NA,ASGGHPNTEAF
TRBV28,TRBD1,ASRPTQGGGYGYT
TRBV28,NA,ASSPWTENYGYT
TRBV6-1,NA,ASSAKSMSTGELF
TRBV2,NA,ASSLRGLSKNTEAF
TRBV4-1,NA,ASTQGQLNTEAF
TRBV29-1,NA,SVEVLRAGTGSYGYT
TRBV28,NA,ASSPPPGLEAF
TRBV6-5,TRBD1,ASSYSGQVGEEQY
TRBV4-1,NA,ASSPPGTSFRPQH
TRBV6-5,TRBD1,ASSSGTDNTGELF
TRBV9,TRBD2,ASSPRGGSTDTQY
TRBV12-5,NA,ASGTATGGEEPEQY
TRBV6-4,NA,ASSDTMTSSTDTQY
TRBV28,TRBD1,ASSLPGQGFYNEQF
TRBV7-8,NA,ASSSGRQPNQPQH
TRBV5-1,TRBD1,ASSSTGARGEQY
TRBV4-2,NA,ASSQEGPLGNEQF
TRBV6-1,TRBD1,ASSHRDRESYEQY
TRBV10-3,TRBD2,AIMVAGGAPNEQF
TRBV19,NA,ASKVTGSSYNEQF
TRBV10-3,NA,AISESGETQY
TRBV6-5,NA,ASSWGLAGNEQF
TRBV7-9,TRBD2,ASSLGLAGAPIVDEQY
TRBV5-6,NA,ASSFSSTNEKLF
TRBV10-2,TRBD2,ASRGGAGVDEQY
TRBV5-4,NA,ASSSGPYEQY
TRBV30,TRBD1,AWSETGEWTEAF
TRBV5-1,NA,ASSPQSDTQY
TRBV11-3,NA,ASSSGQNTGELF
TRBV23-1,NA,ASSQSQGKGEQY
TRBV9,NA,ASTPGVVNTEAF
TRBV11-2,TRBD2,ASSLGFTSGRGETQY
TRBV30,NA,AWSEGGGTYEQY
TRBV30,NA,AWSVGGQVVEQY
TRBV18,TRBD2,ASSPLAGGGTGELF
TRBV7-2,TRBD2,ASTGTSGRTRLLNEQF
TRBV27,NA,ASSQDSFNTYEQY
TRBV10-2,NA,ASRDTPTDTQY
TRBV7-9,NA,ASSLGRDELNTEAF
TRBV9,NA,ASSNSPYEQY
TRBV10-3,NA,AISTDYEQY
TRBV6-1,TRBD2,ASSPGTTNTGELF
TRBV5-1,TRBD1,ASSPKDREGEKLF